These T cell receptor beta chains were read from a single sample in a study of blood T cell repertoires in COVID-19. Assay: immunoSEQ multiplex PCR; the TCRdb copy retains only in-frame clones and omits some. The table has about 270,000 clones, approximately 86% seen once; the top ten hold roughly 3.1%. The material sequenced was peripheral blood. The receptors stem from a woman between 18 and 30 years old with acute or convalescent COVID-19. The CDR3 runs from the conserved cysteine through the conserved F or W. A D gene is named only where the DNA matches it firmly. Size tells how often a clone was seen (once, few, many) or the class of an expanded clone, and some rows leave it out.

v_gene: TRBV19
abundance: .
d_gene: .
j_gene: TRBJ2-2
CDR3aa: CASSISGFTGELFF
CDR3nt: TGTGCCAGTAGTATTTCAGGGTTCACCGGGGAGCTGTTTTTT

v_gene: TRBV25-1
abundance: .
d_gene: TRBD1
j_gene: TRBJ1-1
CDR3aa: CASSEWDRGGTEAFF
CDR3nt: TGTGCCAGCAGTGAATGGGACAGGGGTGGCACTGAAGCTTTCTTT

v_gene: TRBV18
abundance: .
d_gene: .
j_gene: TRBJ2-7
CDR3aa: CASSPEYEQYF
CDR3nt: TGTGCCAGCTCACCGGAGTACGAGCAGTACTTC

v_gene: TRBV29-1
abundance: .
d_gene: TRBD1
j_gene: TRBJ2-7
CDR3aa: CSVGRQGSEQYF
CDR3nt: TGCAGCGTTGGGAGACAGGGTAGCGAGCAGTACTTC

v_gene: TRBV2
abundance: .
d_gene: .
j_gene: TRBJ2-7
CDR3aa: CASSDGFGQGDEQYF
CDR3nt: TGTGCCAGCAGTGACGGTTTCGGCCAGGGCGACGAGCAGTACTTC

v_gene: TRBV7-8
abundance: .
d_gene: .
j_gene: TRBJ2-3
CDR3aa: CASSPGGDTQYF
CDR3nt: TGTGCCAGCAGCCCCGGGGGTGATACGCAGTATTTT

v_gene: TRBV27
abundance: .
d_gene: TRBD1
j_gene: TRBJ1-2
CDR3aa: CASSRRDSRGLGYGYTF
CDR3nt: TGTGCCAGCAGCCGACGGGACAGTAGGGGTCTCGGCTATGGCTACACCTTC

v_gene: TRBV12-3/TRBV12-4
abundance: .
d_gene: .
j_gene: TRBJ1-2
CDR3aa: CASSSGAGYTF
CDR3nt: TGTGCCAGCAGTTCAGGCGCTGGCTACACCTTC

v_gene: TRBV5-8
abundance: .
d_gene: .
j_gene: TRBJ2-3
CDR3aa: CASSSDRHAILSTDTQYF
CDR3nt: TGTGCCAGCAGTTCCGACAGGCACGCGATCCTGAGCACAGATACGCAGTATTTT

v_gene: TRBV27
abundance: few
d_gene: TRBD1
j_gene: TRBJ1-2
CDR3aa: CASSLGQGDGYTF
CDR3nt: TGTGCCAGCAGTTTAGGACAGGGAGATGGCTACACCTTC

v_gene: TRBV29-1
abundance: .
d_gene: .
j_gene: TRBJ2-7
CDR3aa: CSVESDFAEQYF
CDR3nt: TGCAGCGTTGAAAGCGACTTTGCCGAGCAGTACTTC

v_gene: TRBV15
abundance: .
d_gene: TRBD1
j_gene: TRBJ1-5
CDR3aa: CATSRVPRTGWSNQPQHF
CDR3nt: TGTGCCACCAGCAGAGTGCCCCGGACAGGCTGGAGCAATCAGCCCCAGCATTTT

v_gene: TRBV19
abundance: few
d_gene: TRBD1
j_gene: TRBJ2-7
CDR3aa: CASSGPGQGSYEQYF
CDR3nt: TGTGCCAGTAGTGGGCCGGGACAGGGTTCCTACGAGCAGTACTTC

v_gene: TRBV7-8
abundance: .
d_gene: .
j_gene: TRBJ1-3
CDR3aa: CASSLERVSGNTIYF
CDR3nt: TGTGCCAGCAGCTTAGAGCGGGTATCTGGAAACACCATATATTTT

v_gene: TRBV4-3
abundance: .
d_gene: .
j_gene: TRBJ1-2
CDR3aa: CASSQDVRAGIGYTF
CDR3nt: TGCGCCAGCAGCCAAGATGTTCGGGCAGGGATAGGCTACACCTTC

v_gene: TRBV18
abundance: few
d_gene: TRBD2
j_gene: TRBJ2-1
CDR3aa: CASSPRGGRGYNEQFF
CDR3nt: TGTGCCAGCTCACCACGAGGCGGGAGGGGTTACAATGAGCAGTTCTTC

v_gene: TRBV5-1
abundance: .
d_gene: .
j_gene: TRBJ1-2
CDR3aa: CASSLDGYGYTF
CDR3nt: TGCGCCAGCAGCTTGGACGGTTATGGCTACACCTTC

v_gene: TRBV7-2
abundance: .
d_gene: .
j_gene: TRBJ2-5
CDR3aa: CASSLLATGRETQYF
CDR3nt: TGTGCCAGCAGCTTACTCGCCACAGGGCGGGAGACCCAGTACTTC

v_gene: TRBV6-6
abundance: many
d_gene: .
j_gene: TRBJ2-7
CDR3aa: CASSDSLDSSYEQYF
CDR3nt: TGTGCCAGCAGTGATTCATTGGACAGTTCGTACGAGCAGTACTTC

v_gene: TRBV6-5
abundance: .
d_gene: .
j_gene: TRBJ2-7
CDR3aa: CASSYSIDIYEQYF
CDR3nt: TGTGCCAGCAGTTACTCGATCGACATCTACGAGCAGTACTTC

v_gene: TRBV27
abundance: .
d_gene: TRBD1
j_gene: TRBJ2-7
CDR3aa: CASSLFPGTGPTRSLSEQYF
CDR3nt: TGTGCCAGCAGTTTATTCCCCGGGACAGGGCCCACCCGTTCTCTTAGCGAGCAGTACTTC

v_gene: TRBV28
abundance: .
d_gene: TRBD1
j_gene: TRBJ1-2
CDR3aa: CASQPGQGDGYTF
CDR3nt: TGTGCCAGTCAACCGGGACAGGGTGACGGCTACACCTTC

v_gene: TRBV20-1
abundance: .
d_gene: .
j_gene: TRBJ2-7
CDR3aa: CSARDSHEQYF
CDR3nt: TGCAGTGCAAGGGACTCCCACGAGCAGTACTTC